These 7 T cell receptor beta chains were all obtained from the same sample, sequenced in a study of regulatory T cells in long-lasting Graves disease. The time point denotes: newly diagnosed GD, antithyroid drugs for less than 3 months. Extracted PBMC RNA gave rise to the TCR library. Arm-PCR of CDR3 regions and iRepertoire HTBI primers were the basis on which TCR beta libraries were built. Via MiXCR, TCRdb re-called the multiplex PCR reads, giving one row per CDR3 protein. The sample consists of just over 600,000 distinct CDR3 sequences, about 16% of them appearing once. These same data were also listed under a study on T cells in Graves' hyperthyroidism and ophthalmopathy.

The source material was peripheral blood mononuclear cells (PBMCs), sampled at new diagnosis, from a patient treated with antithyroid drugs. These receptors all come from a woman aged 25 to 39 with Graves disease.

This clonotype showed up many times. One end of the junction varies from germline; a read error may be responsible. The gene calls are TRBV12-3 or TRBV12-4 and TRBJ2-1; the match to TRBD2 covers 12 bases. This CDR3 has 15 amino acids. CDR3 in amino acids: CASSLAGGPVSEQFF. The CDR3 DNA is TGTGCCAGCAGTCTAGCGGGAGGGCCGGTTAGTGAGCAGTTCTTC.

This clonotype was recorded at least ten times. V is TRBV28 and J is TRBJ1-4; maybe TRBD1 (5 bases). The CDR3 has 13 residues. V gave up 7 bases and J gave up 7 bases, with 13 bases separating them. Germline V lookup: CDR1 MDHEN, CDR2 SYDVKM. CDR3 in DNA: TGTGCCAGCATTGGGGGTCTAGGTGAAAAACTGTTTTTT. The encoded protein is CASIGGLGEKLFF.

This clonotype was detected a few times. The J gene is TRBJ2-5, the V gene TRBV5-1; TRBD1 aligns across 7 bases. The CDR3 is 15 residues long. With 4 bases clipped from V and 1 base from J, the junction kept 7 bases outside the gene matches. From germline, CDR1 is SGHRS and CDR2 YFSETQ. CDR3 sequence (DNA): TGCGCCAGCAGCCCGGGACAGCTCCCCCAAGAGACCCAGTACTTC. Its protein is CASSPGQLPQETQYF.

This clonotype was seen at least ten times. This sequence joins TRBV27 and TRBJ1-2, with D unresolved. V was pared by 2 bases and J by 5 bases, with 12 bases between. The CDR3 covers 14 residues. Germline-derived CDR1 and CDR2 are MNHEY and SMNVEV (reference sequence). As DNA, the CDR3 is TGTGCCAGCAGTTTACGGGGAGTGGGATATGGCTACACCTTC. The encoded protein is CASSLRGVGYGYTF.

This clonotype came up a few times. The gene calls are TRBV7-9 and TRBJ2-7, with D maybe TRBD2 (6 bases). CDR3 length: 14 residues. Trimming removed 9 bases from V and 3 bases from J, with 18 bases in between. CDR1 SEHNR and CDR2 FQNEAQ come from the germline V gene (reference sequence). The CDR3 region is CASSRMGGLYEQYF. The CDR3 DNA reads TGTGCCAGTAGCCGAATGGGGGGACTCTACGAGCAGTACTTC.

Ten or more counts support this clonotype. V usage is TRBV13 and J usage is TRBJ2-1, with D hard to call. V lost 6 bases and J lost 5, with 8 bases in between. The germline CDR1 and CDR2 sequences are PRHDT and FYEKMQ (reference sequence). The CDR3 runs to 12 residues. The CDR3 here is CASSSQNNEQFF. CDR3 nucleotide sequence: TGTGCCAGCAGTTCCCAGAACAATGAGCAGTTCTTC.

This clonotype was seen many times. The J gene is TRBJ2-7, the V gene TRBV10-3; 11 bases map to TRBD2. This CDR3 comprises 17 residues. Trimming took 3 bases from V and 1 from J; bases not matched to a gene: 8. CDR1 is ENHRY, CDR2 SYGVKD, per germline. CDR3 in amino acids: CAISDGLAGGRSYEQYF. The DNA for the CDR3 is TGTGCCATCAGTGACGGGCTAGCGGGAGGAAGGTCCTACGAGCAGTACTTC.